Listed below are T cell receptor beta chains from one sample, sequenced in a study of blood T cell repertoires in COVID-19. Some clones are missing from TCRdb's copy, which holds only in-frame ones; the method was immunoSEQ multiplex PCR. The sample yields just under 350,000 clones, around four fifths seen once. The sequencing input was peripheral blood. These TCRs come from a man aged 25-45 years with active or convalescent COVID-19. CDR3s include the opening cysteine and the closing phenylalanine or tryptophan. A D gene is named only where the DNA matches it firmly. Only part of the rows carry a size: once, few, many, or a class if the clone is expanded.

TRBJ2-1 - TRBV5-4 TRBD2 CASSIGLAGSAYNEQFF TGTGCCAGCAGCATAGGATTAGCGGGAAGTGCCTACAATGAGCAGTTCTTC
TRBJ1-1 - TRBV30 - CAWRGPMNTEAFF TGTGCCTGGAGGGGGCCAATGAACACTGAAGCTTTCTTT
TRBJ1-1 - TRBV28 TRBD1 CASSLGGTGGTEAFF TGTGCCAGCAGTTTAGGAGGAACAGGGGGCACTGAAGCTTTCTTT
TRBJ1-6 - TRBV6-1 - CASSEALMAGDSPLHF TGTGCCAGCAGTGAAGCGCTGATGGCAGGGGATTCACCCCTCCACTTT
TRBJ2-4 - TRBV15 TRBD2 CATSRDDGGSGNIQYF TGTGCCACCAGCAGAGATGACGGAGGTAGCGGGAACATTCAGTACTTC
TRBJ1-2 - TRBV21-1 - CASSKTALYGYTF TGTGCCAGCAGCAAAACAGCCCTCTATGGCTACACCTTC
TRBJ2-7 - TRBV6-6 TRBD2 CASSYSGEYEQYF TGTGCCAGCAGTTACAGCGGGGAGTACGAGCAGTACTTC
TRBJ2-7 - TRBV7-6 - CASSLGRGQDEQYF TGTGCCAGCAGCTTAGGACGAGGGCAGGACGAGCAGTACTTC
TRBJ2-3 few TRBV7-5 - CVRTGASTDTQYF TGTGTCAGGACAGGGGCGAGCACAGATACGCAGTATTTT
TRBJ2-1 - TRBV13 TRBD2 CASRTSGRGTSGRAGEQFF TGTGCCAGCAGAACCTCGGGGCGCGGGACTAGCGGGAGGGCGGGTGAGCAGTTCTTC
TRBJ2-3 - TRBV10-3 TRBD2 CAISESMRLARDTQYF TGTGCCATCAGTGAGTCGATGAGACTAGCTAGAGATACGCAGTATTTT
TRBJ2-5 - TRBV18 - CASSTGGSGQETQYF TGTGCCAGCTCAACGGGTGGTTCGGGCCAAGAGACCCAGTACTTC
TRBJ2-7 - TRBV27 TRBD1 CASSFHRGYEQYF TGTGCCAGCAGTTTCCACAGGGGCTACGAGCAGTACTTC
TRBJ1-2 few TRBV2 - CASSERVSSFGYTF TGTGCCAGCAGTGAGAGGGTCAGCTCCTTTGGCTACACCTTC
TRBJ2-7 - TRBV5-1 TRBD1 CASSLGPGQGSYEQYF TGCGCCAGCAGCTTGGGACCGGGACAGGGATCCTACGAGCAGTACTTC
TRBJ1-2 - TRBV25-1 TRBD1 CASREPGQGPANYGYTF TGTGCCAGCAGAGAACCGGGACAGGGACCAGCTAACTATGGCTACACCTTC
TRBJ1-1 - TRBV6-5 TRBD1 CASTMTGDTEAFF TGTGCCAGCACTATGACAGGGGACACTGAAGCTTTCTTT
TRBJ1-1 - TRBV28 - CASSSSGGGPNTEAFF TGTGCCAGCAGCTCCTCGGGGGGGGGTCCGAACACTGAAGCTTTCTTT
TRBJ1-6 - TRBV6-5 - CASTLSNSPLHF TGTGCCAGCACTTTATCCAATTCACCCCTCCACTTT
TRBJ1-1 many TRBV29-1 TRBD1 CSVLTGEAFF TGCAGCGTTCTGACAGGGGAAGCTTTCTTT
TRBJ2-7 - TRBV5-4 - CASSSLGGGEQYF TGTGCCAGCAGCTCTCTTGGGGGAGGCGAGCAGTACTTC
TRBJ2-1 - TRBV9 - CASSVLGSLSYNEQFF TGTGCCAGCAGCGTACTCGGGAGTCTCTCCTACAATGAGCAGTTCTTC
TRBJ2-3 - TRBV18 TRBD2 CASSPRSGLAGSTDTQYF TGTGCCAGCTCACCAAGGTCCGGACTAGCGGGGTCCACAGATACGCAGTATTTT
TRBJ1-5 - TRBV5-1 TRBD1 CASSEGQGASQPQHF TGCGCCAGCAGCGAGGGACAGGGGGCGAGCCAGCCCCAGCATTTT
TRBJ1-2 - TRBV24-1 - CATSVGAAYGYTF TGTGCCACCAGTGTAGGGGCAGCATATGGCTACACCTTC
TRBJ1-4 - TRBV4-1 - CASSQGFILGVNGKLFF TGCGCCAGCAGCCAAGGTTTTATTTTAGGGGTGAACGGAAAACTGTTTTTT
TRBJ1-2 - TRBV11-2 TRBD1 CASSMTRDRYYGYTF TGTGCCAGCAGCATGACCCGGGACAGGTACTATGGCTACACCTTC
TRBJ1-3 - TRBV7-7 - CASSFSLSSGNTIYF TGTGCCAGCAGCTTCTCCCTGAGCTCTGGAAACACCATATATTTT
TRBJ2-1 - TRBV11-1 - CASSTRSGSSYNEQFF TGTGCCAGCAGCACTAGAAGCGGCAGCTCCTACAATGAGCAGTTCTTC
TRBJ2-2 - TRBV9 TRBD1 CASSDHPHRQGRTGELFF TGTGCCAGCAGCGATCACCCACATCGACAGGGTCGGACCGGGGAGCTGTTTTTT
TRBJ2-7 - TRBV18 TRBD2 CASSPPGLAEQYF TGTGCCAGCTCACCTCCGGGACTAGCCGAGCAGTACTTC
TRBJ1-1 - TRBV20-1 - CSASASGIGEAFF TGCAGTGCTAGTGCCTCGGGGATCGGTGAAGCTTTCTTT
TRBJ2-1 once TRBV7-2 - CASSLLGRYTYNEQFF TGTGCCAGCAGCCTTTTGGGGCGGTACACCTACAATGAGCAGTTCTTC
TRBJ2-2 - TRBV24-1 TRBD1 CATSEIGQGGTGELFF TGTGCCACCAGTGAAATCGGACAGGGAGGTACCGGGGAGCTGTTTTTT
TRBJ2-3 once TRBV13 TRBD1 CASSFPQGDGDTQYF TGTGCCAGCAGCTTCCCGCAGGGGGATGGAGATACGCAGTATTTT
TRBJ1-5 - TRBV6-1 - CASSAAGPEGNQPQHF TGTGCCAGCAGTGCTGCAGGGCCCGAAGGCAATCAGCCCCAGCATTTT
TRBJ2-7 - TRBV30 TRBD1 CAWSHGTGGTYEQYF TGTGCCTGGAGCCACGGGACAGGGGGCACGTACGAGCAGTACTTC
TRBJ2-7 - TRBV28 TRBD2 CASTGLAGLGSSYEQYF TGTGCCAGCACGGGACTAGCGGGTTTGGGGAGCTCCTACGAGCAGTACTTC
TRBJ1-5 - TRBV4-1 TRBD1 CASSHPGQGYQPQHF TGCGCCAGCAGCCATCCGGGACAGGGGTATCAGCCCCAGCATTTT
TRBJ1-5 - TRBV4-1 - CASSQEQSNQPQHF TGCGCCAGCAGCCAAGAACAATCCAATCAGCCCCAGCATTTT
TRBJ1-3 - TRBV18 - CASSPSGSSTGNTIYF TGTGCCAGCTCACCCTCCGGGTCTAGTACTGGAAACACCATATATTTT
TRBJ1-2 - TRBV30 - CALTATANYGYTF TGTGCGTTGACAGCCACTGCTAACTATGGCTACACCTTC
TRBJ1-6 - TRBV7-2 - CASSSDGVSPLHF TGTGCCAGCAGCTCGGACGGGGTCTCACCCCTCCACTTT
TRBJ2-5 - TRBV27 TRBD1 CASSFTGTEETQYF TGTGCCAGCAGCTTTACAGGGACAGAAGAGACCCAGTACTTC
TRBJ1-1 - TRBV10-3 TRBD1 CAISDPDRVSMNTEAFF TGTGCCATCAGTGACCCGGACAGGGTCAGCATGAACACTGAAGCTTTCTTT
TRBJ1-5 - TRBV19 - CASSIETGEGNQPQHF TGTGCCAGTAGTATAGAGACAGGTGAGGGCAATCAGCCCCAGCATTTT
TRBJ1-2 - TRBV7-2 - CASSLEDRYGYTF TGTGCCAGCAGCTTGGAGGATCGCTATGGCTACACCTTC
TRBJ1-2 - TRBV7-2 TRBD1 CASSFSQGAGYGYTF TGTGCCAGCAGCTTCAGCCAGGGGGCGGGCTATGGCTACACCTTC
TRBJ1-6 - TRBV11-3 - CASSLGGREFSPLHF TGTGCCAGCAGCTTAGGCGGACGGGAGTTTTCACCCCTCCACTTT
TRBJ1-2 - TRBV24-1 - CATSGGEGGYTF TGTGCCACCAGTGGGGGAGAAGGAGGCTACACCTTC